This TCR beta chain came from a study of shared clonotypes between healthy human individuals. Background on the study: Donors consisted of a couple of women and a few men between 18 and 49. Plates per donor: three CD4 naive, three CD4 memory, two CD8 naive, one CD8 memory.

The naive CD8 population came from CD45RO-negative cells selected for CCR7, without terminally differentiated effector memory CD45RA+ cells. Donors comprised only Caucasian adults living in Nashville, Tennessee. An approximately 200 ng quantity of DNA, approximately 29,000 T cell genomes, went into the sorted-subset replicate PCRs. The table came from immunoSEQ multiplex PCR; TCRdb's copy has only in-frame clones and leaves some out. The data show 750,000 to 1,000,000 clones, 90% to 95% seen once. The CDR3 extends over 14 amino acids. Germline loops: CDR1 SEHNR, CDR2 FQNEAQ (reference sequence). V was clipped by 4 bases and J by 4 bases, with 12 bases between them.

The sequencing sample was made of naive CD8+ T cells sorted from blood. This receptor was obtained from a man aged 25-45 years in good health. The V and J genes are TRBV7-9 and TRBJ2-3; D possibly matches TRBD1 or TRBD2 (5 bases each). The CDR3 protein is CASSSGRRADTQYF. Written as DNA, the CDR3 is TGTGCCAGCAGCTCGGGGCGCCGAGCAGATACGCAGTATTTT.